Shown below are 16 T cell receptor beta chains from a single sample sequenced in a study of human T cells and chemical hapten exposure. TCRdb analysed the RACE reads with MiXCR anew, one entry per CDR3 protein. Here the sample spans about 90,000 distinct CDR3 sequences, roughly a tenth being singletons. Time point specified: patch test 3, about 24 weeks after DPC sensitization. The treatment here: therapeutic diphenylcyclopropenone sensitization with weekly scalp DPC. The sequencing here drew on whole blood, taken in connection with sensitization to the hapten diphenylcyclopropenone (DPC). These receptors were obtained from a woman in her 30s with alopecia areata. Some clones in this sample may be carry-over from other donors' samples.

This clonotype was recorded many times. The J gene is TRBJ2-3, the V gene TRBV29-1; no reliable D call. Germline CDR1 and CDR2: SQVTM and ANQGSEA. CDR3 length equals 12 residues. V was shortened by 2 bases and J by 5 bases, with 8 bases between the two germline ends. CDR3 sequence: CSVENQGDTQYF. DNA for the CDR3: TGCAGCGTTGAAAACCAAGGAGATACGCAGTATTTT.

As to this clonotype: This may be a read error, as it is one base from a much larger clone. The V call is TRBV20-1, the J call TRBJ2-1, with D tentatively TRBD1 (6 bases). The V end lost 2 bases, the J end lost 3 bases, and 8 bases lay between the germline ends. The CDR3 spans 13 residues. Germline assignment: CDR1 DFQATT and CDR2 SNEGSKA (reference sequence). CDR3 nucleotides: TGCAGTGCTAGACGGGACAACTACAATGAGCAGTTCTTC. Translation: CSARRDNYNEQFF.

V is TRBV28 and J is TRBJ1-1; unclear D gene. The CDR3 is 13 residues long. The V gene lost 7 bases and the J gene lost 4 bases, with 13 bases spanning the gap. Germline V CDR1 and CDR2: MDHEN, SYDVKM. DNA for the CDR3: TGTGCCAGCATCGCCGTCGGAGGCACTGAAGCTTTCTTT. It is translated as CASIAVGGTEAFF.

In its sample, this clonotype was seen a few times. This chain uses TRBV29-1 with TRBJ2-1; 8 nucleotides agree with TRBD2. Per the germline V gene, CDR1 is SQVTM and CDR2 is ANQGSEA. Trimming cost V 5 bases and J 1 base; bases outside gene matches: 4. The CDR3 runs to 14 residues. CDR3 sequence reads: CSVRPSGSYNEQFF. CDR3 nucleotides: TGCAGCGTTCGGCCTAGCGGGTCCTACAATGAGCAGTTCTTC.

This clonotype showed up just a few times. The rearrangement uses TRBV20-1 and TRBJ2-1; 9 positions match TRBD2. Germline V gives CDR1 DFQATT, CDR2 SNEGSKA (reference sequence). V shed 6 bases, J shed 10 bases, and the junction held 22 bases outside the gene matches. CDR3 length equals 17 residues. This chain's CDR3 is CSAPSFGGRALKGEQFF. CDR3 bases: TGCAGTGCCCCCTCCTTTGGCGGGAGGGCTCTAAAGGGGGAGCAGTTCTTC.

This clonotype was seen ten or more times. This chain uses TRBV7-2 with TRBJ1-2; D gene uncertain. Germline CDR1 and CDR2: SGHTA and FQGNSA. The V end lost 2 bases, the J end lost 1 base, and 8 bases lay between the germline ends. The CDR3 loop spans 14 amino acids. CDR3 amino acids: CASSLNSVNYGYTF. The CDR3 DNA reads TGTGCCAGCAGCTTAAACAGTGTTAACTATGGCTACACCTTC. Full variable domain (missing parts from reference TRBV7-2 and TRBJ1-2): GAGVSQSPSNKVTEKGKDVELRCDPISGHTALYWYRQSLGQGLEFLIYFQGNSAPDKSGLPSDRFSAERTGGSVSTLTIQRTQQEDSAVYLCASSLNSVNYGYTFGSGTRLTVV.

In this sample, this clonotype turned up many times. The chain links TRBV18 to TRBJ1-4; the match to TRBD1 covers 8 bases. This CDR3 region has 15 residues. J lost 2 bases, V lost 3 bases, and 2 bases had no gene match. The germline V gene encodes CDR1 KGHSH and CDR2 LQKENI. The CDR3 here is CASSPDRVTNEKLFF. CDR3 nucleotide sequence: TGTGCCAGCTCACCGGACAGGGTGACTAATGAAAAACTGTTTTTT.

This clonotype was counted between two and nine times. The CDR3 loop reads CSAVYSGNTIYF. CDR3 bases: TGCAGCGCCGTTTACTCTGGAAACACCATATATTTT. The V gene is TRBV29-1, the J gene TRBJ1-3; D is unclear. Germline loops: CDR1 SQVTM, CDR2 ANQGSEA. This CDR3 has 12 amino acids. V shed 7 bases and J shed 0 bases, with 7 bases lying between them. Full variable domain (missing parts from reference TRBV29-1 and TRBJ1-3): SAVISQKPSRDICQRGTSLTIQCQVDSQVTMMFWYRQQPGQSLTLIATANQGSEATYESGFVIDKFPISRPNLTFSTLTVSNMSPEDSSIYLCSAVYSGNTIYFGEGSWLTVV.

This clonotype was recorded a few times. This chain joins TRBV20-1 and TRBJ2-3; 7 bases fit TRBD1. Germline CDR1 is DFQATT and CDR2 is SNEGSKA (reference sequence). V was clipped by 0 bases and J by 5 bases; unmatched bases: 8. This CDR3 contains 15 residues. In DNA form, the CDR3 reads TGCAGTGCTAGAGATCGGGACAGATCGGTAGATACGCAGTATTTT. It specifies CSARDRDRSVDTQYF.

This clonotype has a count of ten or more. The chain employs TRBV20-1 and TRBJ1-3, with D possibly TRBD1 on 6 matching bases. Germline lookup yields CDR1 DFQATT and CDR2 SNEGSKA (reference sequence). There are 16 residues in the CDR3. The V and J ends lost 6 bases and 1 base respectively, with 19 bases between them. In DNA, the CDR3 is TGCAGTGCCAGACAGGACTGGGCGGCATCTGGAAACACCATATATTTT. It specifies CSARQDWAASGNTIYF.

Ten or more counts support this clonotype. The J gene is TRBJ1-4, the V gene TRBV12-3 or TRBV12-4; TRBD1 matches 11 bases. This CDR3 has 13 residues. After removal of 6 bases from V and 7 bases from J, the junction contained 1 base not matched to a gene. CDR3 in DNA: TGTGCCAGCAGCGGACAGGGGGCTGAAAAACTGTTTTTT. It specifies CASSGQGAEKLFF.

In this sample, this clonotype turned up a few times. This chain connects TRBV9 to TRBJ1-1, with D hard to call. Trimming pared 1 base from V and 1 base from J, leaving 8 bases between. CDR1 is SGDLS, CDR2 YYNGEE, per germline. The CDR3 extends over 14 amino acids. CDR3 in amino acids: CASSVQPGNTEAFF. The CDR3 coding sequence is TGTGCCAGCAGCGTACAACCAGGGAACACTGAAGCTTTCTTT.

This clonotype showed up many times. J is TRBJ1-1 and V is TRBV9, with 8 nucleotides matching TRBD1. Losses at the gene ends were 3 bases for V and 11 bases for J; bases not matched to a gene: 6. This CDR3 region has 12 residues. From germline, CDR1 is SGDLS and CDR2 YYNGEE. This CDR3 reads CASSGQGAGAFF. The CDR3, as DNA: TGTGCCAGCAGCGGTCAGGGGGCTGGGGCTTTCTTT.

This clonotype was counted many times. The rearrangement links TRBV5-1 to TRBJ2-5; D not certain. The CDR3 covers 14 residues. Germline CDR1 SGHRS, CDR2 YFSETQ. V was trimmed by 2 bases and J by 2 bases, leaving 10 bases between them. CDR3 region: CASSFLSLQETQYF. The CDR3 DNA reads TGCGCCAGCAGCTTCCTCAGTCTTCAAGAGACCCAGTACTTC.

This clonotype showed up many times. J is TRBJ2-1 and V is TRBV5-4; 9 nucleotides match TRBD1. Germline lookup yields CDR1 SGHNT and CDR2 YYREEE (reference sequence). The length of the CDR3 is 15 residues. Unmatched junction bases numbered 7, after V lost 2 bases and J lost 7 bases. The CDR3 DNA reads TGTGCCAGCAGCTTCGTGACAGGGGGAGTTAATGAGCAGTTCTTC. Its translation is CASSFVTGGVNEQFF.

The sample holds a few counts of this clonotype. This chain connects TRBV6-2 or TRBV6-3 to TRBJ2-7; 8 nucleotides line up with TRBD1. CDR3 size: 13 residues. Germline V lookup: CDR1 MNHEY, CDR2 SVGEGT. V gave up 5 bases and J gave up 6 bases; unmatched junction bases: 6. The CDR3 region has the DNA TGTGCCAGCAGTCGGGACAGGCGGGGCGAGCAGTACTTC. It encodes CASSRDRRGEQYF.